The text below deals with one T cell receptor beta chain. The antigen remains unidentified. The germline gives CDR1 MDHEN, CDR2 SYDVKM. The CDR3 is made up of 17 amino acids. V lost 4 bases, J lost 0 bases, and 16 bases lay in between. This specimen belongs to a study of T cell responses to AZD1222 COVID-19 vaccine. Clones were read by immunoSEQ multiplex PCR, and TCRdb kept only the in-frame ones, dropping some. The table includes more than 85,000 clones, roughly 87% detected once. Study conclusions and caveats: In a largely white British group with more females than males, clonal diversity was possibly underestimated. The study identified only six AZD1222 recipients as seropositive at baseline.

This clonotype was obtained from an adult who received the AZD1222 COVID-19 vaccine. The genes are TRBV28 and TRBJ2-1; no clear D gene. Material: peripheral blood, obtained 28 days after the second AZD1222 dose. In nucleotides, the CDR3 is TGTGCCAGCAGTTCCACGGTGGGCCTCGGCTCCTACAATGAGCAGTTCTTC. Translation: CASSSTVGLGSYNEQFF. The full variable domain, rest sourced from reference TRBV28 and TRBJ2-1, is DVKVTQSSRYLVKRTGEKVFLECVQDMDHENMFWYRQDPGLGLRLIYFSYDVKMKEKGDIPEGYSVSREKKERFSLILESASTNQTSMYLCASSSTVGLGSYNEQFFGPGTRLTVL.